These 15 T cell receptor beta chains came from one sample sequenced in a study of blood T cells in healthy people across ages. With a J-beta primer mix and a sample-barcoded 5' primer, a second PCR ran roughly 7 to 11 cycles. TCRdb analysed the 5' RACE reads with MiXCR anew, one entry per CDR3 protein. The top ten hold about 11% of the sample, which has roughly 1.7 million distinct CDR3 sequences, around 35% seen once. The sample was blood. The receptors were sampled from a woman aged 25 to 39 in good health.

The sample holds a few counts of this clonotype. The chain links TRBV5-1 to TRBJ2-1; D gene unclear. This CDR3 has 14 amino acids. Trimming cost V 2 bases and J 5 bases, with 11 bases left between them. Germline V gives CDR1 SGHRS, CDR2 YFSETQ. The CDR3 protein is CASSLAGYDNEQFF. For the CDR3, the DNA is TGCGCCAGCAGCTTAGCTGGGTACGACAATGAGCAGTTCTTC.

As for this clonotype: Its ends do not fully match the called genes, so a read error is possible. The chain carries TRBV20-1 and TRBJ2-4, with 9 bases matching TRBD2. The DNA end is more similar to TRBJ2-7, so the J call may be wrong. Per germline, CDR1 DFQATT and CDR2 SNEGSKA (reference sequence). This CDR3 is built from 15 residues. The CDR3 sequence: CNARGPAGGAYEQYF. Here the CDR3 DNA reads TGCAATGCTAGGGGGCCTGCGGGAGGGGCCTACGAGCAGTACTTC.

The J gene is TRBJ1-2, the V gene TRBV10-1; D unresolved. V shed 3 bases and J shed 8 bases, with 13 bases lying between them. Germline V gene sequence: CDR1 WNHNN, CDR2 SYGVQD (reference sequence). The CDR3 is 13 amino acids. In nucleotides, the CDR3 is TGCGCCAGCAGTGATTCACAGACGACGGGCTACACCTTC. It codes for CASSDSQTTGYTF.

This clonotype was detected a few times. The J gene is TRBJ2-1, the V gene TRBV7-9; a weak D match, TRBD1 (6 bases). CDR1 and CDR2 from the germline V gene are SEHNR and FQNEAQ (reference sequence). V lost 3 bases and J 8 bases, leaving 14 bases between the germline ends. The CDR3 is 14 amino acids. CDR3 in amino acids: CASSLDSSLDEQFF. The CDR3, as DNA: TGTGCCAGCAGCTTGGACAGCAGTTTGGATGAGCAGTTCTTC.

V is TRBV3-1 and J is TRBJ1-2; 11 positions match TRBD1. Germline V gene lookup returns CDR1 LGHDT and CDR2 YNNKEL (reference sequence). With V trimmed by 6 bases and J by 8 bases, 11 bases remained unmatched. CDR3 length: 15 residues. CDR3 sequence (DNA): TGTGCCAGCAGTCCCGGACAGGGGGCAGGTTTCGGCTACACCTTC. The encoded protein is CASSPGQGAGFGYTF.

The gene calls are TRBV28 and TRBJ1-2; TRBD1 aligns across 11 bases. Germline V lookup: CDR1 MDHEN, CDR2 SYDVKM. J lost 7 bases, V lost 10 bases, and 14 bases had no gene match. The CDR3 extends over 15 amino acids. The CDR3 loop reads CAIPGEGQGVGGYTF. As DNA, the CDR3 is TGTGCCATCCCGGGTGAGGGACAGGGGGTCGGTGGCTACACCTTC.

The rearrangement uses TRBV4-1 and TRBJ1-4; no clear D. This CDR3 comprises 15 residues. V was trimmed by 0 bases and J by 5 bases, leaving 10 bases between them. The germline CDR1 and CDR2 sequences are MGHRA and YSYEKL. The CDR3 DNA reads TGCGCCAGCAGCCAAGATCGGCACACCAATGAAAAACTGTTTTTT. This codes for CASSQDRHTNEKLFF.

J is TRBJ2-7 and V is TRBV5-1; no clear D. This CDR3 has 13 amino acids. The V and J ends lost 4 bases and 3 bases respectively, with 11 bases between them. Per germline, CDR1 SGHRS and CDR2 YFSETQ. CDR3: CASSDQLHYEQYF. CDR3 DNA: TGCGCCAGCAGCGATCAGTTACACTACGAGCAGTACTTC.

V usage is TRBV5-1 and J usage is TRBJ2-1, with TRBD2 matching 10 bases. The ends lost 4 bases at V and 8 bases at J; junction bases unmatched: 12. The CDR3 contains 16 residues. Per germline, CDR1 SGHRS and CDR2 YFSETQ. Written as DNA, the CDR3 is TGCGCCAGCAGCGAGGGGCCAGCGGGAGGGCCGGATGAGCAGTTCTTC. Translation gives CASSEGPAGGPDEQFF.

As for this clonotype: Sequence at one end of the junction differs from germline and may be a read error. The chain has TRBV12-3 or TRBV12-4 and TRBJ1-1; no reliable D call. The CDR3 covers 14 residues. The CDR3 loop reads CTSSSLVVNTEAFF. CDR3 bases: TGTACCAGCAGTTCCCTAGTGGTGAACACTGAAGCTTTCTTT.

This clonotype has just a few counts. The chain combines TRBV28 with TRBJ2-1, with 7 bases fitting TRBD1. This CDR3 comprises 14 residues. V dropped 4 bases and J dropped 7; count of bases not matched to a gene: 7. The V gene's germline CDR1 is MDHEN and CDR2 SYDVKM. Written as DNA, the CDR3 is TGTGCCAGCAGTTGGGTACAGGGGTGGAATGAGCAGTTCTTC. It specifies CASSWVQGWNEQFF. The full variable domain, in which reference TRBV28 and TRBJ2-1 provide the parts outside the CDR3, is DVKVTQSSRYLVKRTGEKVFLECVQDMDHENMFWYRQDPGLGLRLIYFSYDVKMKEKGDIPEGYSVSREKKERFSLILESASTNQTSMYLCASSWVQGWNEQFFGPGTRLTVL.

The V and J genes are TRBV11-2 and TRBJ2-1; a weak D match, TRBD1 (5 bases). The length of the CDR3 is 15 residues. The germline V gene has CDR1 SGHAT and CDR2 FQNNGV. V lost 6 bases and J 7 bases, leaving 19 bases between the germline ends. CDR3 nucleotide sequence: TGTGCCAGCAGATCAATCAGGGCCCGGGCAAATGAGCAGTTCTTC. Translation: CASRSIRARANEQFF.

In this sample, this clonotype turned up a few times. The chain recombines TRBV5-1 with TRBJ1-1; D remains unclear. The CDR3 is 14 residues long. CDR1 and CDR2 from the germline V gene are SGHRS and YFSETQ. V was cut by 0 bases and J by 4 bases, with 10 bases left in between. Here the CDR3 DNA reads TGCGCCAGCAGCTTGGTTCTTTGGGGCACTGAAGCTTTCTTT. Amino acids: CASSLVLWGTEAFF.

This clonotype was seen repeatedly, ten times or more. The chain recombines TRBV7-9 with TRBJ2-3, with D unresolved. The germline V and J ends were trimmed by 5 bases and 6 bases, with 15 bases remaining between them. In germline, CDR1 is SEHNR, CDR2 FQNEAQ (reference sequence). The CDR3 runs to 14 residues. CDR3 DNA: TGTGCCAGCAGCCTATCCCTTCCCGGGGATACGCAGTATTTT. Translation: CASSLSLPGDTQYF.

This clonotype was counted only a few times. The chain carries TRBV6-1 and TRBJ2-7, with 7 bases fitting TRBD1. V dropped 3 bases and J dropped 5; count of bases not matched to a gene: 7. Germline CDR1 and CDR2: MNHNS and SASEGT. This CDR3 has 14 amino acids. CDR3 DNA sequence: TGTGCCAGCAGTGACGACAGGGAAATTAACGAGCAGTACTTC. Translated, it gives CASSDDREINEQYF.